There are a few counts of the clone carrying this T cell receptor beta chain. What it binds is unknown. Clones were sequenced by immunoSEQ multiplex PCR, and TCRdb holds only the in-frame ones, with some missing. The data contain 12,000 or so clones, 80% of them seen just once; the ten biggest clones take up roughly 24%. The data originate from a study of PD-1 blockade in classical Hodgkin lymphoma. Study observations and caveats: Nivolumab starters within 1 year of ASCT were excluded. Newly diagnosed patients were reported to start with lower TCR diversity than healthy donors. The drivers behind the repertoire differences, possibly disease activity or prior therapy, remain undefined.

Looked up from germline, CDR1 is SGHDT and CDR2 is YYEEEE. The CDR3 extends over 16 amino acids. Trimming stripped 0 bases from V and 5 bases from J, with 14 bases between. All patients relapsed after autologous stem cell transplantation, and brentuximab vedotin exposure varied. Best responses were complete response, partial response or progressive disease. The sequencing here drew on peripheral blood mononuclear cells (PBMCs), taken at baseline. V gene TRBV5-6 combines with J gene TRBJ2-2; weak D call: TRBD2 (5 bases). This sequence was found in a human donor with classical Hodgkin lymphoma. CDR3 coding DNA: TGTGCCAGCAGCTTGGTGTGGGGAGCGCATACCGGGGAGCTGTTTTTT. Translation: CASSLVWGAHTGELFF.